Listed below are T cell receptor beta chains from one sample, sequenced in a study of T cells after yellow fever vaccination. TCRdb re-derived calls from the 5' RACE reads in MiXCR, one entry per CDR3 protein. Among around 340,000 distinct CDR3 sequences listed, around an eighth were seen once. The sample consisted of CD4+ T cells sorted from PBMCs, taken 15 days after the yellow fever booster vaccination. These receptors were taken from a man aged 18 to 29 who received the YFV17D yellow fever vaccine. Both conserved end residues are part of each CDR3. Fields, in order: J gene, clone size, D gene, V gene, CDR3 DNA, CDR3 protein. The D gene is left open where the match is weak. Size values are once, few and many counts, or a class for expanded clones, and some rows have none.

>TRBJ1-5|-|-|TRBV10-3
TGTGCCATCAGAGCCGCGGGGGGCGGACAGCCCCAGCATTTT
CAIRAAGGGQPQHF
>TRBJ2-7|few|-|TRBV7-9
TGTGCCAGCAGCTTAGGGTACAGCTCCTACGAGCAGTACTTC
CASSLGYSSYEQYF
>TRBJ2-1|few|TRBD1|TRBV7-9
TGTGCCAGCAGCCTGGGACAGGGGGTCAATGAGCAGTTCTTC
CASSLGQGVNEQFF
>TRBJ2-2|few|-|TRBV20-1
TGCAGTGCTATAAAGAACGGGGAGCTGTTTTTT
CSAIKNGELFF
>TRBJ2-1|-|-|TRBV5-1
TGCGCCAGCAGCTTGGCAGCGGTAGACTCCTACAATGAGCAGTTCTTC
CASSLAAVDSYNEQFF
>TRBJ1-4|-|TRBD1|TRBV7-2
TGTGCCAGCAGCCTAGACAGGGGAGGCGAAAAACTGTTTTTT
CASSLDRGGEKLFF
>TRBJ2-4|-|-|TRBV5-1
TGCGCCAGCAGCTTGGAGTCAAGAGGGAACATTCAGTACTTC
CASSLESRGNIQYF
>TRBJ2-1|few|-|TRBV4-3
TGCGCCAGCAGCCACGACAGGCCGGTCTCCTACAATGAGCAGTTCTTC
CASSHDRPVSYNEQFF
>TRBJ2-4|few|TRBD1|TRBV5-6
TGTGCCAGCAGCTGGATGACAGGGGCAGCCAAAAACATTCAGTACTTC
CASSWMTGAAKNIQYF
>TRBJ1-6|-|TRBD1|TRBV3-1
TGTGCCAGCACCCACCAGGGACAGGGGAACCCACCCCTCCACTTT
CASTHQGQGNPPLHF
>TRBJ2-3|-|-|TRBV4-2
TGTGCCAGCAGCCAAACAGGGTCTGGAACGCAGTATTTT
CASSQTGSGTQYF
>TRBJ2-1|-|-|TRBV6-2/TRBV6-3
TGTGCCAGCGCCCAGGGGGGGGAGCAGTTCTTC
CASAQGGEQFF